This T cell receptor beta chain appears in the sequencing data of a study of blood T cell repertoires in COVID-19. Study-wide context: T cells, B-cell-depleted T cells, or PBMCs provided the cDNA or gDNA that served as material.

While infection was still active, Seattle patients were enrolled and then followed longitudinally. Assay: immunoSEQ multiplex PCR; the TCRdb copy retains only in-frame clones and omits some. The data contain around 280,000 clones, nearly 90% of them singletons. The CDR3 is 13 residues long. Germline CDR1 and CDR2: WNHNN and SYGVQD (reference sequence). Trimming cost V 4 bases and J 5 bases, with 8 bases left between them. V and J are TRBV10-1 and TRBJ1-4; no definite D call. This receptor was taken from a woman under 40 with COVID-19, enrolled during active disease. Sequenced sample: peripheral blood. The CDR3 DNA is TGCGCCAGCAGTGCCCCACAGAATGAAAAACTGTTTTTT. Translation: CASSAPQNEKLFF.